Listed below are T cell receptor beta chains from one sample, sequenced in a study of OX40 agonist ivuxolimab in advanced cancers. Measured with immunoSEQ multiplex PCR; TCRdb has only the in-frame clones, and not every one. The repertoire includes about 51,000 clones, 80% to 85% of them detected once, and 2.5% to 3.5% sits in the top ten. The sequences come from CD4+ or CD8+ T cells sorted from blood, collected in a trial of the OX40 agonist ivuxolimab. Receptors were obtained from an adult with an advanced solid tumor such as melanoma, head and neck, liver or kidney cancer. The CDR3 runs from the conserved cysteine through the conserved F or W. D genes are given only for firm matches. Some rows have no size entry. The others give once, few or many, or a class for an expanded clone.

clone_size	d_call	j_call	cdr3_length	v_call	cdr3_aa	cdr3_nt
-	-	TRBJ2-2	15	TRBV5-1	CASSLRAGATGELFF	TGCGCCAGCAGCTTGAGGGCAGGGGCCACCGGGGAGCTGTTTTTT
-	-	TRBJ2-7	12	TRBV4-3	CASSQGPYEQYF	TGCGCCAGCAGCCAAGGTCCCTACGAGCAGTACTTC
-	TRBD1	TRBJ2-7	18	TRBV7-9	CASSFATGTGHHPYEQYF	TGTGCCAGCAGCTTCGCGACAGGGACAGGACACCATCCTTACGAGCAGTACTTC
once	TRBD2	TRBJ2-1	17	TRBV4-1	CASSQEPSGVNGNEQFF	TGCGCCAGCAGCCAAGAGCCTAGCGGGGTGAACGGCAATGAGCAGTTCTTC
once	-	TRBJ1-3	16	TRBV19	CASSKTRDTSGNTIYF	TGTGCCAGTAGTAAGACCCGGGACACCTCTGGAAACACCATATATTTT
-	-	TRBJ2-1	18	TRBV4-1	CASSQGGSAGLTYNEQFF	TGCGCCAGCAGCCAAGGTGGGTCGGCGGGGCTTACCTACAATGAGCAGTTCTTC
once	TRBD2	TRBJ2-1	18	TRBV4-2	CASSQEGTLLAGDNEQFF	TGTGCCAGCAGCCAAGAGGGAACTTTACTAGCGGGGGACAATGAGCAGTTCTTC
-	-	TRBJ1-2	15	TRBV21-1	CASSKKGQGLSGYTF	TGTGCCAGCAGCAAAAAGGGCCAAGGGCTTTCTGGCTACACCTTC
-	-	TRBJ1-1	12	TRBV6-1	CASSDRGGQAFF	TGTGCCAGCAGTGATAGGGGGGGGCAAGCTTTCTTT
-	-	TRBJ2-3	15	TRBV9	CASSVVGVNTDTQYF	TGTGCCAGCAGCGTAGTCGGGGTAAACACAGATACGCAGTATTTT
-	-	TRBJ1-6	15	TRBV25-1	CASSEKQGYNSPLHF	TGTGCCAGCAGTGAGAAACAGGGCTATAATTCACCCCTCCACTTT
-	TRBD2	TRBJ2-7	15	TRBV7-2	CASSLTASGVYEQYF	TGTGCCAGCAGCTTAACGGCTAGCGGGGTATACGAGCAGTACTTC
-	-	TRBJ1-2	13	TRBV11-2	CASSLGTAYGYTF	TGTGCCAGCAGCTTGGGTACGGCCTATGGCTACACCTTC
-	-	TRBJ1-2	15	TRBV4-3	CASSQDGKGGYGYTF	TGCGCCAGCAGCCAAGATGGGAAGGGAGGCTATGGCTACACCTTC
once	-	TRBJ1-2	14	TRBV5-8	CASSSGTVNYGYTF	TGTGCCAGCAGCTCGGGAACAGTGAACTATGGCTACACCTTC
once	-	TRBJ2-3	16	TRBV15	CATSRGSGAVTDTQYF	TGTGCCACCAGCAGAGGTTCAGGGGCTGTGACAGATACGCAGTATTTT
-	-	TRBJ2-6	15	TRBV6-1	CASSSIVSGANVLTF	TGTGCCAGCAGCTCCATCGTTTCTGGGGCCAACGTCCTGACTTTC
-	-	TRBJ1-1	14	TRBV10-1	CASSEYAGRTEAFF	TGCGCCAGCAGTGAGTATGCAGGGCGCACTGAAGCTTTCTTT
-	-	TRBJ1-4	13	TRBV2	CARKQNRDEKLFF	TGTGCCAGAAAACAGAATCGGGATGAAAAACTGTTTTTT
-	-	TRBJ1-1	15	TRBV9	CASSVAGGANTEAFF	TGTGCCAGCAGCGTAGCTGGGGGGGCGAACACTGAAGCTTTCTTT
-	TRBD1	TRBJ1-1	13	TRBV11-2	CASSPDRGFGAFF	TGTGCCAGCAGCCCCGACAGGGGATTTGGAGCTTTCTTT
-	TRBD2	TRBJ2-3	16	TRBV7-7	CASSSGTSGGTDTQYF	TGTGCCAGCAGCTCAGGGACTAGCGGGGGCACAGATACGCAGTATTTT
-	-	TRBJ1-4	15	TRBV10-3	CAISESYSNNEKLFF	TGTGCCATCAGTGAGTCGTACAGCAATAATGAAAAACTGTTTTTT
-	-	TRBJ1-1	15	TRBV7-8	CASSLAGRGNTEAFF	TGTGCCAGCAGCTTAGCGGGCAGGGGGAACACTGAAGCTTTCTTT
once	-	TRBJ1-4	13	TRBV29-1	CSVSRGRAGKLFF	TGCAGCGTGTCACGGGGCAGGGCCGGAAAACTGTTTTTT
few	-	TRBJ2-7	15	TRBV4-3	CASSQEQVDAYEQYF	TGCGCCAGCAGCCAAGAGCAGGTAGACGCCTACGAGCAGTACTTC
-	TRBD1	TRBJ1-2	15	TRBV18	CASSPSQGAAYGYTF	TGTGCCAGCTCACCATCTCAGGGGGCGGCCTATGGCTACACCTTC
-	-	TRBJ1-1	13	TRBV16	CASSQGVYTEAFF	TGTGCCAGCAGCCAAGGAGTCTACACTGAAGCTTTCTTT
-	TRBD2	TRBJ2-3	19	TRBV7-2	CASSLGRLAGGWGLDTQYF	TGTGCCAGCAGCTTAGGGAGACTAGCGGGGGGTTGGGGGTTGGATACGCAGTATTTT
few	TRBD1	TRBJ2-7	15	TRBV7-2	CASSLDRGGGYEQYF	TGTGCCAGCAGCTTGGACAGGGGAGGGGGCTACGAGCAGTACTTC
-	TRBD2	TRBJ2-3	15	TRBV19	CASSSSGQSTDTQYF	TGTGCCAGTAGTTCTAGCGGACAAAGCACAGATACGCAGTATTTT
-	-	TRBJ1-2	14	TRBV7-2	CASSLASQAYGYTF	TGTGCCAGCAGCTTAGCGTCTCAGGCCTATGGCTACACCTTC
-	-	TRBJ1-4	14	TRBV6-1	CASSDSRAPGKLFF	TGTGCCAGCAGTGATAGCAGGGCTCCTGGGAAACTGTTTTTT
-	-	TRBJ1-3	14	TRBV7-9	CASSLVAAGNTIYF	TGTGCCAGCAGCTTAGTAGCAGCTGGAAACACCATATATTTT
-	TRBD1	TRBJ1-5	15	TRBV5-5	CASSIGTGKNQPQHF	TGTGCCAGCAGCATCGGGACAGGGAAGAATCAGCCCCAGCATTTT
-	TRBD1	TRBJ1-5	14	TRBV19	CASTLTGRSQPQHF	TGTGCCAGTACTCTGACAGGGAGGTCACAGCCCCAGCATTTT
few	-	TRBJ1-2	15	TRBV19	CASSRRTVPDYGYTF	TGTGCCAGTAGTAGGAGGACTGTGCCGGACTATGGCTACACCTTC
few	-	TRBJ2-5	15	TRBV12-5	CASGRGVADQETQYF	TGTGCTAGTGGGAGGGGGGTAGCGGATCAAGAGACCCAGTACTTC
-	-	TRBJ2-1	15	TRBV18	CASSLSGDSYNEQFF	TGTGCCAGCTCTCTGTCCGGGGACTCCTACAATGAGCAGTTCTTC
-	-	TRBJ2-6	14	TRBV6-1	CASSGTDMANVLTF	TGTGCCAGCAGTGGAACCGACATGGCCAACGTCCTGACTTTC
-	-	TRBJ1-5	14	TRBV5-1	CASSLGYSNQPQHF	TGCGCCAGCAGCTTAGGTTATAGCAATCAGCCCCAGCATTTT
-	TRBD1	TRBJ1-4	13	TRBV29-1	CSADGQGNEKLFF	TGCAGCGCCGACGGACAGGGTAATGAAAAACTGTTTTTT
-	-	TRBJ2-1	16	TRBV27	CASSLWVGASYNEQFF	TGTGCCAGCAGTTTATGGGTGGGGGCCTCCTACAATGAGCAGTTCTTC
-	TRBD1	TRBJ2-1	14	TRBV7-9	CASRGTGSQNEQFF	TGTGCCAGCAGAGGGACAGGGTCTCAAAATGAGCAGTTCTTC
-	-	TRBJ1-1	13	TRBV13	CASRHRGDTEAFF	TGTGCCAGCAGACATAGGGGGGACACTGAAGCTTTCTTT
-	-	TRBJ2-7	13	TRBV7-9	CASSSPGTDEQYF	TGTGCCAGCAGCTCTCCCGGGACCGACGAGCAGTACTTC